The 9 T cell receptor beta chains in this list originate from one sample, sequenced in a study of blood T cell repertoires in COVID-19. The method was immunoSEQ multiplex PCR; TCRdb's version includes in-frame clones alone and lacks a portion of them. The sample shows around 88,000 clones, nearly 90% of them seen only once. Sample: peripheral blood. The receptors come from an elderly woman with acute or convalescent COVID-19.

A single count supports this clone. The sample carries other DNA sequences with the same CDR3. V usage is TRBV18 and J usage is TRBJ2-1; 11 bases map to TRBD2. The CDR3 contains 16 residues. V shed 3 bases and J 5 bases; nucleotides not matched to a gene: 6. CDR1 KGHSH and CDR2 LQKENI come from the germline V gene. The CDR3 is CASSPSLAGGDNEQFF. The CDR3 nucleotides are TGTGCCAGCTCACCCTCCTTAGCGGGAGGGGACAATGAGCAGTTCTTC.

The chain joins TRBV5-1 to TRBJ1-2; 8 bases match TRBD1. This CDR3 is built from 14 residues. Germline CDR1 and CDR2: SGHRS and YFSETQ. V lost 3 bases and J lost 3; bases outside the gene matches: 4. The CDR3 loop is CASSSTGGDYGYTF. As DNA, the CDR3 is TGCGCCAGCAGCTCCACAGGGGGGGACTATGGCTACACCTTC. The variable domain in full, completed from reference TRBV5-1 and TRBJ1-2, reads KAGVTQTPRYLIKTRGQQVTLSCSPISGHRSVSWYQQTPGQGLQFLFEYFSETQRNKGNFPGRFSGRQFSNSRSEMNVSTLELGDSALYLCASSSTGGDYGYTFGSGTRLTVV.

This clone was detected once. V and J are TRBV18 and TRBJ2-3; TRBD1 agrees at 7 bases. The germline V gene has CDR1 KGHSH and CDR2 LQKENI. With 3 bases clipped from V and 3 bases from J, the junction kept 9 bases outside the gene matches. The CDR3 runs to 16 residues. The CDR3 nucleotides read TGTGCCAGCTCACCGCTGGGACAGTCCCAAACAGATACGCAGTATTTT. This translates into CASSPLGQSQTDTQYF.

The gene calls are TRBV5-1 and TRBJ1-6; D remains ambiguous. The V gene's germline CDR1 is SGHRS and CDR2 YFSETQ. The CDR3 has 16 amino acids. V lost 0 bases, J lost 0 bases, and 7 bases lay in between. The CDR3 DNA reads TGCGCCAGCAGCTTGGCGAGGAGCTCCTATAATTCACCCCTCCACTTT. Translating gives CASSLARSSYNSPLHF.

This rearrangement joins TRBV4-1 to TRBJ2-3, with TRBD2 matching over 14 bases. Trimming took 2 bases from V and 0 from J; bases not matched to a gene: 4. Germline V gene lookup returns CDR1 MGHRA and CDR2 YSYEKL. The CDR3 has 18 amino acids. DNA for the CDR3: TGCGCCAGCAGCCAAAGGACTAGCGGGGGGACTAGCACAGATACGCAGTATTTT. This encodes CASSQRTSGGTSTDTQYF.

This clone occurred a few times. The rearrangement joins TRBV3-1 (or the pseudogene TRBV3-2) to TRBJ1-5, with D maybe TRBD1 (5 bases). From germline, CDR1 is LGHDT and CDR2 YNNKEL (reference sequence). V lost 0 bases and J lost 11, with 17 bases in between. The CDR3 is 15 amino acids. This CDR3 reads CASSQDKGRYSTQHF. CDR3 coding DNA: TGTGCCAGCAGCCAAGATAAGGGGCGCTATAGTACCCAGCATTTT.

The V gene is TRBV6-6, the J gene TRBJ1-5; tentative D call: TRBD1 (6 bases). CDR1 is MNHNY, CDR2 SVGAGI, per germline (reference sequence). The CDR3 is 15 residues long. The V and J ends lost 4 bases and 3 bases respectively, with 13 bases between them. The CDR3 coding sequence is TGTGCCAGCAGTTTACCTACAGGGAACAATCAGCCCCAGCATTTT. This encodes CASSLPTGNNQPQHF.

The V and J genes are TRBV7-9 and TRBJ2-3; D is possibly TRBD1 (6 bases). Trimming shortened V by 2 bases and J by 2 bases, and 14 bases separated the two germline ends. There are 16 residues in the CDR3. Germline V lookup: CDR1 SEHNR, CDR2 FQNEAQ (reference sequence). The CDR3: CASSLKAGANTDTQYF. The CDR3 DNA follows: TGTGCCAGCAGCTTAAAGGCAGGGGCCAACACAGATACGCAGTATTTT.

V is TRBV2 and J is TRBJ1-2; 9 bases are shared with TRBD1. The germline CDR1 and CDR2 sequences are SNHLY and FYNNEI. The V and J ends lost 6 bases and 2 bases, in that order; junction bases with no gene match: 7. This CDR3 comprises 15 residues. In nucleotides, the CDR3 is TGTGCCAGCAGACCTTGGACAGGGGAGAACTATGGCTACACCTTC. Translating it yields CASRPWTGENYGYTF.